A selection of T cell receptor beta chains follows, all from one sample in a study of long-term antiretroviral therapy in people with HIV. Here immunoSEQ multiplex PCR was the method, and the copy in TCRdb shows in-frame clones only, minus some. Of 30,000 to 40,000 clones listed, 80% to 90% are singletons. The source was unsorted PBMCs, collected just before starting antiretroviral therapy. These receptors originate from a woman between 18 and 30 years old with HIV. Each CDR3 is given with its conserved first and last residue. D genes are given only for firm matches. For some rows the clone size is stated as once, few or many, or as a class when expanded; others skip it.

abundance | j_gene | d_gene | v_gene | CDR3nt | CDR3aa
- | TRBJ2-7 | TRBD1 | TRBV10-3 | TGTGCCATCAGCCTAACAGGGGACACCTACGAGCAGTACTTC | CAISLTGDTYEQYF
- | TRBJ2-2 | - | TRBV23-1 | TGCGCCAGCAGTCAAAGCCCCCAGGGTGGGGGAACCGGGGAGCTGTTTTTT | CASSQSPQGGGTGELFF
- | TRBJ1-1 | - | TRBV7-8 | TGTGCCAGCAGCTTTAACGGGCAGACCTTGGCTTTCTTT | CASSFNGQTLAFF
- | TRBJ2-1 | TRBD2 | TRBV11-2 | TGTGCCAGCAGCCGGACTAGCGGGGGACACAATGAGCAGTTCTTC | CASSRTSGGHNEQFF
- | TRBJ1-4 | TRBD1 | TRBV28 | TGTGCCAGCAGTTTACCGAACAGGGGTGGAGAAAAACTGTTTTTT | CASSLPNRGGEKLFF
- | TRBJ2-3 | - | TRBV7-2 | TGTGCCAGCAGCTTCGTGATAGATACGCAGTATTTT | CASSFVIDTQYF
few | TRBJ1-2 | - | TRBV9 | TGTGCCAGCAGCGTAGCTCGGGTTAACTATGGCTACACCTTC | CASSVARVNYGYTF
few | TRBJ1-2 | TRBD1 | TRBV9 | TGTGCCAGCAGCGTAGGAAGAACGGGACAGGGGGCGAATGGCTACACCTTC | CASSVGRTGQGANGYTF
- | TRBJ2-1 | TRBD2 | TRBV19 | TGTGCCAGTAGTATAGGAGGACTAGGGGTGAATGAGCAGTTCTTC | CASSIGGLGVNEQFF
- | TRBJ2-1 | TRBD2 | TRBV6-5 | TGTGCCAGCACCCCGGGAGGGCCTCATGAGCAGTTCTTC | CASTPGGPHEQFF
- | TRBJ1-5 | - | TRBV13 | TGTGCCAGCAGCTTAGGCCGGGCCGACGCGAGGCCCCAGCATTTT | CASSLGRADARPQHF
- | TRBJ2-7 | - | TRBV9 | TGTGCCAGCAGCTTCGACTCCTACGAGCAGTACTTC | CASSFDSYEQYF
- | TRBJ1-5 | - | TRBV7-9 | TGTGCCAGCAGCTTATCGGGCGCGGGGAGCAATCAGCCCCAGCATTTT | CASSLSGAGSNQPQHF
- | TRBJ2-7 | - | TRBV27 | TGTGCCAGCAGTTCTACAGGGCCCTACGAGCAGTACTTC | CASSSTGPYEQYF
- | TRBJ1-4 | - | TRBV27 | TGTGCCAGCAGTTCCAGGGAAGAAAAACTGTTTTTT | CASSSREEKLFF
- | TRBJ2-7 | - | TRBV6-6 | TGTGCCAGCAGTAACCGCCTCGGGTCCTACGAGCAGTACTTC | CASSNRLGSYEQYF
- | TRBJ1-6 | - | TRBV11-2 | TGTGCCAGCAGCTTAGCGGGGTTCTATAATTCACCCCTCCACTTT | CASSLAGFYNSPLHF
- | TRBJ2-7 | TRBD2 | TRBV28 | TGTGCCAGCAGTTTATCCCCGGCGGTAGCGGGAGGAAGGAGCTCCTACGAGCAGTACTTC | CASSLSPAVAGGRSSYEQYF
- | TRBJ2-3 | TRBD2 | TRBV4-3 | TGCGCCAGCAGCCAAGATAGCGATAGCGGGAGGGCCACAGATACGCAGTATTTT | CASSQDSDSGRATDTQYF
- | TRBJ2-1 | TRBD2 | TRBV27 | TGTGCCAGCAGTACGGTTTCTAGCGGGAGGGTTTATGAGCAGTTCTTC | CASSTVSSGRVYEQFF
- | TRBJ2-7 | - | TRBV7-3 | TGTGCCAGCAGCTTAACGATTACCGGCGAGCAGTACTTC | CASSLTITGEQYF
- | TRBJ2-1 | - | TRBV6-5 | TGTGCCAGCAGTTACCTGAATGAGCAGTTCTTC | CASSYLNEQFF
few | TRBJ1-5 | - | TRBV19 | TGTGCCAGTAGTATGGAGGGGGGACACCTCAATCAGCCCCAGCATTTT | CASSMEGGHLNQPQHF
- | TRBJ2-2 | - | TRBV11-3 | TGTGCCAGCAGCTGGTCCAGGGGGGAGAAGGAGCTGTTTTTT | CASSWSRGEKELFF
- | TRBJ2-5 | - | TRBV10-2 | TGCGCCAGCAGTGACGCACAACGGGAGACCCAGTACTTC | CASSDAQRETQYF
few | TRBJ1-2 | - | TRBV7-6 | TGTGCCAGCAGCTCTTCCAGGACCCCTAACTATGGCTACACCTTC | CASSSSRTPNYGYTF
- | TRBJ2-7 | - | TRBV27 | TGTGTCTCCCAAGGGGTCCAGCGAGAATACGAGCAGTACTTC | CVSQGVQREYEQYF
- | TRBJ2-7 | TRBD2 | TRBV6-1 | TGTGCCAGCAGTGAAGGGGAGGGTCCAAACGAGCAGTACTTC | CASSEGEGPNEQYF
- | TRBJ1-1 | - | TRBV28 | TGTGCCAGCAGCCCCGGTGCCCCCGCCGGCCTTGAAGCTTTCTTT | CASSPGAPAGLEAFF
- | TRBJ1-5 | TRBD1 | TRBV19 | TGTGCCGTCACAGGGGATCAGCCCCAGCATTTT | CAVTGDQPQHF
once | TRBJ2-7 | - | TRBV5-4 | TGTGCCAGCAGACCTACGACAGATACCTACGAGCAGTACTTC | CASRPTTDTYEQYF
- | TRBJ2-3 | - | TRBV9 | TGTGCCAGCAGCGAGGGGGGAAATACGCAGTATTTT | CASSEGGNTQYF
- | TRBJ2-2 | - | TRBV4-3 | TGCGCCAGCAGCCAAGATTTAGCGGATAACACCGGGGAGCTGTTTTTT | CASSQDLADNTGELFF
- | TRBJ2-7 | - | TRBV7-9 | TGTGCCAGCAGCTCTAGTTCAGGGCTCCAATCCTACGAGCAGTACTTC | CASSSSSGLQSYEQYF
- | TRBJ2-5 | - | TRBV14 | TGTGCCAGCAGCGTAGTGGAGACCCAGTACTTC | CASSVVETQYF
- | TRBJ1-2 | - | TRBV10-3 | TGTGCCATCAGTGAGTCGAAGGGGTCGGCCTATGGCTACACCTTC | CAISESKGSAYGYTF
- | TRBJ2-7 | - | TRBV9 | TGTGCCAGCAGCGTAGACGCCGCTGGATTCGGCGAGCAGTACTTC | CASSVDAAGFGEQYF
- | TRBJ1-4 | - | TRBV11-2 | TGTGCCAGCAGCTTGAACGAAAAACTGTTTTTT | CASSLNEKLFF
- | TRBJ1-2 | TRBD1 | TRBV6-5 | TGTGCCAGCAGGCCTCTGGGGACAGGGGACTATGGCTACACCTTC | CASRPLGTGDYGYTF
- | TRBJ1-4 | TRBD1 | TRBV5-1 | TGCGCCAGCAGCTTGGACGGGACAGGGAATGAAAAACTGTTTTTT | CASSLDGTGNEKLFF